The entry below gives a single T cell receptor (beta chain) sequence along with its context. Sample time point: newly diagnosed GD, antithyroid drugs for less than 3 months. PBMCs were the source of the RNA used for TCR sequencing. Collection of peripheral blood (nine milliliters) was done using EDTA tubes. Sequencing libraries for TCR beta were prepared with iRepertoire HTBI primers and Arm-PCR of CDR3 regions. TCRdb processed the multiplex PCR reads anew with MiXCR; each CDR3 protein has one entry. The sample shows around 480,000 distinct CDR3 sequences, roughly 15% of them seen only once. This specimen comes from a study of regulatory T cells in long-lasting Graves disease. Germline V gene lookup returns CDR1 KGHSH and CDR2 LQKENI. The CDR3 totals 14 residues. V gave up 6 bases and J gave up 2 bases, with 13 bases separating them. A further study also used this sample, focusing on T cells in Graves' hyperthyroidism and ophthalmopathy. Per that paper: Model output signaled ophthalmopathy a median about seven months ahead of onset.

The rearrangement uses TRBV18 and TRBJ2-5; D is unclear. The sequence came from a middle-aged man with Graves disease. The starting material was peripheral blood mononuclear cells (PBMCs), obtained at new diagnosis, from a patient treated with antithyroid drugs. Here the CDR3 reads CASSQGWAQETQYF. CDR3 DNA sequence: TGTGCCAGCTCGCAAGGGTGGGCACAAGAGACCCAGTACTTC. Looking up the rest from reference TRBV18 and TRBJ2-5 gives the full variable domain: NAGVMQNPRHLVRRRGQEARLRCSPMKGHSHVYWYRQLPEEGLKFMVYLQKENIIDESGMPKERFSAEFPKEGPSILRIQQVVRGDSAAYFCASSQGWAQETQYFGPGTRLLVL.